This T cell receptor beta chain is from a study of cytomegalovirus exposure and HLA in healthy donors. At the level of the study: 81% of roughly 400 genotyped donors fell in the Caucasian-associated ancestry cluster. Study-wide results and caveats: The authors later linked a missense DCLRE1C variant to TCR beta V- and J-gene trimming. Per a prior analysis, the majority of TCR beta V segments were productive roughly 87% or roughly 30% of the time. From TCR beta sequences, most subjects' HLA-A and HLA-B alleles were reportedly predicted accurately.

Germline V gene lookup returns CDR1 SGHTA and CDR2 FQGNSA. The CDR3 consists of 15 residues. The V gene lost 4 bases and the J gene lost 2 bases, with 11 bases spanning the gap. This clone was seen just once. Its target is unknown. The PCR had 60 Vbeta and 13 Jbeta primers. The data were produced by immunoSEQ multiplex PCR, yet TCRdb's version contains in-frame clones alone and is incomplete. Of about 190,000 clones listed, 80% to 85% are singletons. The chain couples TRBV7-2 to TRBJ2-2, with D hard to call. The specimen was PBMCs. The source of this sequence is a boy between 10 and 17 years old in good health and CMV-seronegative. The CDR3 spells CASSSTRHNTGELFF. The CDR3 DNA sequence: TGTGCCAGCAGCTCCACCCGACATAACACCGGGGAGCTGTTTTTT.